The subject of this entry is one T cell receptor (beta chain). PCR amplification relied on 60 Vbeta primers (plus 13 Jbeta primers). The repertoire was sequenced with immunoSEQ multiplex PCR; TCRdb's copy has only in-frame clones and lacks some. The data contain around 170,000 clones, over 65% of them seen just once; the ten biggest clones take up 2% to 2.5%. These data originate in a study of cytomegalovirus exposure and HLA in healthy donors. V gave up 3 bases and J gave up 2 bases, with 11 bases separating them. The CDR3 runs to 15 residues. The germline gives CDR1 MNHEY, CDR2 SMNVEV (reference sequence).

The chain links TRBV27 to TRBJ1-5; unclear D gene. This TCR derives from a man in his 60s in good health and CMV-seronegative. Sequencing was done on a sample of PBMCs. For the CDR3, the DNA is TGTGCCAGCAGTTTCGGCAGGCCTGGCAATCAGCCCCAGCATTTT. Its protein is CASSFGRPGNQPQHF.